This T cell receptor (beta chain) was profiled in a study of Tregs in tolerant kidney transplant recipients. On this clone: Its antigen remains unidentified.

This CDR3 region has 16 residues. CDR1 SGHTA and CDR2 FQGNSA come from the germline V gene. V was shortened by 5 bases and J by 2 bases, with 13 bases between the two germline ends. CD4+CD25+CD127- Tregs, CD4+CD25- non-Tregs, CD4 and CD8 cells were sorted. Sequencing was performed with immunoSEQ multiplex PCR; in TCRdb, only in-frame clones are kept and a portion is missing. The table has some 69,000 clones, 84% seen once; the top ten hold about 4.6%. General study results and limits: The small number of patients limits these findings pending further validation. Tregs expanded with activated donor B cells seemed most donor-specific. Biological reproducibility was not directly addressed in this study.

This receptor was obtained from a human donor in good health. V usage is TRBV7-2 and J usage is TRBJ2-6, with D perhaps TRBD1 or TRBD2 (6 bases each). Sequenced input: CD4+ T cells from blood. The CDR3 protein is CASSPLRGAGANVLTF. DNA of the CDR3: TGTGCCAGCAGCCCCTTAAGGGGGGCTGGGGCCAACGTCCTGACTTTC.